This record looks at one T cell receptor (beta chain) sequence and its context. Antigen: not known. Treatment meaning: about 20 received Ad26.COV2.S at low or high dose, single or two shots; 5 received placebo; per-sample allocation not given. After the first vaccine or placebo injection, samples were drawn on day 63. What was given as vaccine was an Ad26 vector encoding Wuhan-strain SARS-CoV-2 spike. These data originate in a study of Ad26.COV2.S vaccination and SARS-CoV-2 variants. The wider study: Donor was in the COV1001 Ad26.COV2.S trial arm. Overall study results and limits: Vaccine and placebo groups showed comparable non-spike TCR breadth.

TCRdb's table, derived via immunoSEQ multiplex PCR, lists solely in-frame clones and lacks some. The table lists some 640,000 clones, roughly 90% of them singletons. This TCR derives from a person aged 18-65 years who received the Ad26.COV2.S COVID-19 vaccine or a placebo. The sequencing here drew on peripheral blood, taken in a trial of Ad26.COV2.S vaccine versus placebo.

This chain's CDR3 is CASTAQGSSYEQYF. The CDR3 nucleotides are TGTGCCAGCACGGCGCAGGGAAGCTCCTACGAGCAGTACTTC. J is TRBJ2-7 and V is TRBV6-6, with TRBD1 as a possible D gene (5 bases). The CDR3 sequence is 14 residues long. The germline CDR1 and CDR2 sequences are MNHNY and SVGAGI (reference sequence). Trimming removed 7 bases from V and 0 bases from J, with 13 bases in between.